Following are 27 T cell receptor beta chains from one sample sequenced in a study of beta chain features in type 1 diabetes. Expressed TCRB transcripts were sequenced because the entire RNA isolate underwent reverse transcription. Sequencing was performed with immunoSEQ multiplex PCR; in TCRdb, only in-frame clones are kept and a portion is missing. The table lists about 40,000 clones, approximately 49% of them singletons, with roughly 0.7% in the top ten. Sequenced input: central memory CD4+ T cells from blood. The receptors were gathered from a woman in her late teens or twenties in good health.

This clone was recorded a few times. The gene calls are TRBV19 and TRBJ2-1; 12 positions match TRBD2. The CDR3 has 15 amino acids. From germline, CDR1 is LNHDA and CDR2 SQIVND (reference sequence). The junction had 8 bases not matched to a gene; V was cut back by 5 bases and J by 9 bases. The CDR3 loop reads CASSGASGGAGEQFF. In DNA, the CDR3 is TGTGCCAGTAGTGGAGCTAGCGGGGGGGCCGGTGAGCAGTTCTTC.

In this sample, this clone turned up a few times. The chain joins TRBV19 to TRBJ2-2; D gene unclear. This CDR3 comprises 14 residues. The V gene lost 7 bases and the J gene lost 9 bases, with 18 bases spanning the gap. Germline V gene data show CDR1 as LNHDA and CDR2 as SQIVND (reference sequence). The CDR3 region is CASTLTGSKRELFF. CDR3 DNA: TGTGCCAGTACCCTGACTGGGTCGAAGCGGGAGCTGTTTTTT.

V and J are TRBV6-5 and TRBJ1-2, with 10 bases aligning to TRBD1. The ends lost 4 bases at V and 7 bases at J; junction bases unmatched: 9. Germline-derived CDR1 and CDR2 are MNHEY and SVGAGI. The CDR3 has 15 residues. The CDR3 is CASSLLSGTGAGYTF. The CDR3 region has the DNA TGTGCCAGCAGTTTACTCAGCGGGACAGGGGCTGGCTACACCTTC.

Within the sample, this clone is medium-sized. The rearrangement uses TRBV5-1 and TRBJ2-1; D not resolved. V gave up 0 bases and J gave up 8 bases, with 6 bases separating them. CDR3 length: 12 residues. The germline V gene has CDR1 SGHRS and CDR2 YFSETQ. The CDR3 is CASSLGGHEQFF. The DNA of the CDR3 is TGCGCCAGCAGCTTGGGAGGTCATGAGCAGTTCTTC. The full variable domain, rest sourced from reference TRBV5-1 and TRBJ2-1, is KAGVTQTPRYLIKTRGQQVTLSCSPISGHRSVSWYQQTPGQGLQFLFEYFSETQRNKGNFPGRFSGRQFSNSRSEMNVSTLELGDSALYLCASSLGGHEQFFGPGTRLTVL.

V usage is TRBV7-9 and J usage is TRBJ2-7, with 11 positions matching TRBD1. Germline V gene lookup returns CDR1 SEHNR and CDR2 FQNEAQ (reference sequence). This CDR3 contains 14 residues. V trimming: 6 bases; J trimming: 3 bases; junction bases outside the gene matches: 4. This CDR3 is CASSTGTGGYEQYF. The DNA for the CDR3 is TGTGCCAGCAGTACCGGGACAGGGGGCTACGAGCAGTACTTC.

This clone was detected once. The gene calls are TRBV5-6 and TRBJ1-3; a weak D match, TRBD1 (6 bases). Trimming removed 3 bases at V and 2 bases at J, with 15 bases between. This CDR3 contains 16 residues. CDR1 and CDR2 from the germline V gene are SGHDT and YYEEEE. Written as DNA, the CDR3 is TGTGCCAGCAGCTCCCCTAGGACAGAGCCTGGAAACACCATATATTTT. Residues: CASSSPRTEPGNTIYF. Variable domain in full (rest from reference TRBV5-6 and TRBJ1-3): DAGVTQSPTHLIKTRGQQVTLRCSPKSGHDTVSWYQQALGQGPQFIFQYYEEEERQRGNFPDRFSGHQFPNYSSELNVNALLLGDSALYLCASSSPRTEPGNTIYFGEGSWLTVV.

This clone occurred once. The CDR3 region has the DNA TGTGCCAGCAGTTGGGGAGACCTCAATGAGCAGTTCTTC. Protein product: CASSWGDLNEQFF. The chain is built from TRBV27 and TRBJ2-1; D might be TRBD2 (5 bases). V dropped 4 bases and J dropped 6 bases, with 10 bases sitting between them. Germline loops: CDR1 MNHEY, CDR2 SMNVEV (reference sequence). The CDR3 is 13 amino acids.

This clone turned up a few times. The V and J genes are TRBV29-1 and TRBJ2-3; 8 bases align to TRBD1. CDR1 is SQVTM, CDR2 ANQGSEA, per germline. The CDR3 loop spans 15 amino acids. The ends lost 5 bases at V and 0 bases at J; junction bases unmatched: 7. CDR3 residues: CSVRDRDRSTDTQYF. As DNA, the CDR3 is TGCAGCGTTCGGGACCGGGACAGGAGCACAGATACGCAGTATTTT.

The chain has TRBV30 and TRBJ1-6; D remains ambiguous. CDR3 length: 13 residues. Germline loops: CDR1 GTSNPN, CDR2 SVGIG (reference sequence). With 4 bases removed from V and 4 bases from J, the gap between germline ends came to 8 bases. CDR3 sequence: CAWKAGYNSPLHF. Here the CDR3 DNA reads TGTGCCTGGAAGGCAGGTTATAATTCACCCCTCCACTTT.

This clone was observed a few times. V is TRBV29-1 and J is TRBJ2-3; the D is unclear. In germline, CDR1 is SQVTM, CDR2 ANQGSEA. This CDR3 has 12 amino acids. The ends were cut back, 5 bases at V and 1 base at J, with 7 bases in the middle. Here the CDR3 reads CSVSRGTDTQYF. CDR3 DNA: TGCAGCGTTAGCCGCGGCACAGATACGCAGTATTTT.

In this sample, this clone turned up once. This sequence joins TRBV25-1 and TRBJ2-2, with 8 bases identical to TRBD1. The CDR3 sequence is 16 residues long. After removal of 8 bases from V and 7 bases from J, the junction contained 15 bases not matched to a gene. Germline V gives CDR1 MGHDK, CDR2 SYGVNS. The CDR3, as DNA: TGTGCCAGCGGGAGATCCGGGACAGGAGACAGCGGGGAGCTGTTTTTT. Translation gives CASGRSGTGDSGELFF. Complete variable domain (other parts from reference TRBV25-1 and TRBJ2-2): EADIYQTPRYLVIGTGKKITLECSQTMGHDKMYWYQQDPGMELHLIHYSYGVNSTEKGDLSSESTVSRIRTEHFPLTLESARPSHTSQYLCASGRSGTGDSGELFFGEGSRLTVL.

This clone was seen more than once but under ten times. V and J are TRBV27 and TRBJ2-7, with D tentatively TRBD2 (6 bases). CDR3 length: 15 residues. Trimming took off 7 bases at V and 4 bases at J, with 20 bases between the two ends. The germline gives CDR1 MNHEY, CDR2 SMNVEV (reference sequence). In nucleotides, the CDR3 is TGTGCCAGCAAAAGGAGGGAAACCGATCCATACGAGCAGTACTTC. Translation: CASKRRETDPYEQYF.

This chain links TRBV7-9 with TRBJ2-1, with 11 nucleotides matching TRBD2. J gave up 4 bases and V 3 bases, and 2 bases lay outside the gene matches. The CDR3 runs 15 residues. CDR1 and CDR2 (germline): SEHNR, FQNEAQ (reference sequence). This CDR3 is CASSFPSGGYNEQFF. The CDR3 DNA reads as TGTGCCAGCAGCTTCCCTAGCGGGGGGTACAATGAGCAGTTCTTC.

This clone was counted between two and nine times. This chain links TRBV7-2 with TRBJ2-3, with D possibly TRBD1 on 6 matching bases. The CDR3 runs to 11 residues. V dropped 5 bases and J dropped 8 bases, with 8 bases sitting between them. In germline, CDR1 is SGHTA, CDR2 FQGNSA. CDR3 residues: CASSVQGTQYF. The CDR3 coding sequence is TGTGCCAGCAGCGTACAGGGTACGCAGTATTTT.

The genes are TRBV19 and TRBJ2-3, with TRBD2 matching over 10 bases. Germline V gene data show CDR1 as LNHDA and CDR2 as SQIVND (reference sequence). This CDR3 is built from 16 residues. V dropped 3 bases and J dropped 5; count of bases not matched to a gene: 8. The CDR3 sequence: CASSMTGTSVVDTQYF. CDR3 DNA sequence: TGTGCCAGTAGTATGACCGGGACTAGCGTTGTAGATACGCAGTATTTT.

V is TRBV5-1 and J is TRBJ2-3; 7 bases agree with TRBD1. J was trimmed by 2 bases and V by 4 bases; bases with no gene match: 4. The CDR3 extends over 14 amino acids. Looked up from germline, CDR1 is SGHRS and CDR2 is YFSETQ. CDR3 loop: CASSPDRVTDTQYF. The CDR3 nucleotides read TGCGCCAGCAGCCCCGACAGGGTCACAGATACGCAGTATTTT.

CDR3 loop: CASSEWTGGSYEQYF. As DNA, the CDR3 is TGTGCCAGCAGCGAGTGGACAGGGGGCTCCTACGAGCAGTACTTC. This chain joins TRBV11-3 and TRBJ2-7; 10 nucleotides line up with TRBD1. Per germline, CDR1 SGHNT and CDR2 YENEEA. This CDR3 spans 15 amino acids. Trimming at V came to 5 bases and at J to 0 bases, leaving 4 bases not matched to a gene.

V and J are TRBV5-4 and TRBJ1-6; 10 nucleotides line up with TRBD1. After removal of 2 bases from V and 9 bases from J, the junction contained 5 bases not matched to a gene. Germline V lookup: CDR1 SGHNT, CDR2 YYREEE (reference sequence). The CDR3 is made up of 15 amino acids. The CDR3: CASSFRTGGISPLHF. In nucleotides, the CDR3 is TGTGCCAGCAGCTTTCGGACAGGGGGGATTTCACCCCTCCACTTT.

V and J are TRBV7-9 and TRBJ1-2, with unresolved D. CDR3 length equals 14 residues. The germline V gene has CDR1 SEHNR and CDR2 FQNEAQ (reference sequence). V lost 5 bases, J lost 2 bases, and 12 bases lay in between. CDR3 coding DNA: TGTGCCAGCAGCCCCGCTGGCGGGAACTATGGCTACACCTTC. Its translation is CASSPAGGNYGYTF.

Notes on this clone: The germline gene is not matched at one end of the junction; a read error may be the cause. V and J are TRBV27 and TRBJ1-1; 7 bases are shared with TRBD1. CDR1 is MNHEY and CDR2 is SMNVEV in the germline V gene (reference sequence). The CDR3 sequence is 15 residues long. CDR3: CASSWGAGTAPEAFF. CDR3 coding DNA: TGTGCCAGCAGTTGGGGGGCCGGGACAGCTCCTGAGGCTTTCTTT.

This rearrangement joins TRBV14 to TRBJ2-7, with 11 bases lining up with TRBD2. Germline V lookup: CDR1 SGHDN, CDR2 FVKESK. The CDR3 totals 15 residues. The ends lost 4 bases at V and 5 bases at J; junction bases unmatched: 7. CDR3 loop: CASSPGLAGVHEQYF. In DNA, the CDR3 is TGTGCCAGCAGCCCCGGACTAGCGGGTGTCCACGAGCAGTACTTC.

This clone was seen a few times. This chain uses TRBV7-9 with TRBJ1-1; 10 bases are shared with TRBD1. Germline V CDR1 and CDR2: SEHNR, FQNEAQ (reference sequence). CDR3 length equals 17 residues. V lost 4 bases to trimming and J lost 0 bases; unmatched junction nucleotides: 8. CDR3: CASSSLRDRGMNTEAFF. The CDR3 coding sequence is TGTGCCAGCAGCTCCCTCCGGGACAGGGGTATGAACACTGAAGCTTTCTTT.

The V and J genes are TRBV4-2 and TRBJ1-1; perhaps TRBD1 as D (5 bases). The germline gives CDR1 LGHNA, CDR2 YNFKEQ. This CDR3 has 15 residues. V lost 1 base, J lost 1 base, and 10 bases lay in between. In DNA form, the CDR3 reads TGTGCCAGCAGCCAAGTGGCAGGGCCGAACACTGAAGCTTTCTTT. Its translation is CASSQVAGPNTEAFF.

J is TRBJ2-5 and V is TRBV18, with D unresolved. From germline, CDR1 is KGHSH and CDR2 LQKENI. The CDR3 consists of 13 residues. V was clipped by 2 bases and J by 4 bases, with 8 bases between them. CDR3 loop: CASSPGSGETQYF. CDR3 nucleotides: TGTGCCAGCTCACCAGGTTCAGGAGAGACCCAGTACTTC.

This chain connects TRBV15 to TRBJ2-7; D is undetermined. V dropped 1 base and J dropped 2 bases, with 9 bases sitting between them. There are 14 residues in the CDR3. The germline V gene encodes CDR1 LNHNV and CDR2 YYDKDF (reference sequence). Here the CDR3 reads CATSRAQPPYEQYF. CDR3 in DNA: TGTGCCACCAGCAGAGCACAGCCTCCCTACGAGCAGTACTTC.

In this sample, this clone turned up once. The V call is TRBV11-2, the J call TRBJ2-7, with D possibly being TRBD2 (5 bases). V was shortened by 5 bases and J by 3 bases, with 14 bases between the two germline ends. The germline V gene has CDR1 SGHAT and CDR2 FQNNGV. CDR3 length: 14 amino acids. Written as DNA, the CDR3 is TGTGCCAGCAGCCGAGATCGGGAATACTACGAGCAGTACTTC. Its protein is CASSRDREYYEQYF.

The J gene is TRBJ2-7, the V gene TRBV5-1; possibly TRBD2 for D (6 bases). Trimming took off 0 bases at V and 5 bases at J, with 12 bases between the two ends. The CDR3 runs 14 residues. The germline gives CDR1 SGHRS, CDR2 YFSETQ. The CDR3 spells CASSLGGGVDEQYF. The CDR3 region has the DNA TGCGCCAGCAGCTTGGGGGGAGGTGTAGACGAGCAGTACTTC.